This paragraph covers one T cell receptor beta chain sequence. This clone was counted between two and nine times. What antigen it recognizes has not been identified. Base qualities are not provided; no much larger clone lies one nucleotide away. The data stem from a study of CD8+ T cells in alopecia areata (dated by TCRdb to the late 2010s). With respect to the entire study: Treated patients were enrolled in an open-label pilot trial of oral tofacitinib, 5 to 10 mg twice daily, for moderate-to-severe alopecia areata. Patients stayed on tofacitinib for 6 to 18 months and then had 6 months of follow-up off drug so that delayed response and recurrence could be assessed. In treated patients, disease severity was measured using the SALT score, which gives the percentage of scalp surface area affected. To study T cell clonal expansion in alopecia areata, the researchers applied high-throughput TCRbeta sequencing to both the C3H/HeJ mouse model and human patients. Human TCRbeta sequencing covered scalp tissue and sorted CD4+ and CD8+ peripheral blood T cells from patchy and totalis/universalis alopecia areata patients and healthy controls. Biopsies were taken from tofacitinib-treated patients at baseline and again at 4 and 24 weeks into treatment, and several of those patients also had a later scalp biopsy. Scalp clonality was compared among normal scalp (n=4), patchy alopecia areata scalp (n=8), and alopecia totalis/universalis scalp (n=8). The RNA source kit depended on sample type: the PAXgene miRNA kit for fixed scalp, the miRNeasy kit for PBMCs, and the RNeasy kit for mouse skin. TCRbeta CDR3 regions were amplified by immunoSEQ multiplex PCR with 35 Vbeta forward and 13 Jbeta reverse primers.

Broader findings and caveats from the paper: Compared with normal scalp, lesional scalp had higher clonality and more expanded CD8+ clones, particularly in alopecia totalis/universalis, a pattern that suggests antigenic drive. Tofacitinib significantly lowered scalp clonality and the number of expanded CD8+ clones among the top 100 scalp clones. Because the treated cohort was small and had just a single nonresponder, larger studies are needed to establish links between baseline CD8+ expansion and response. Scalp TCR repertoire analysis is complicated because resident alphabeta T cells in normal human skin are also sequenced, whereas mouse skin is dominated by gammadelta T cells. Shared TCR sequences between patients were less evident than in mice, which may be partly attributable to HLA diversity in the patient population. Many expanded lesional clones persisted in scalp and blood during tofacitinib treatment, which may partly explain relapse after stopping treatment.

The library was produced with the immunoSEQ multiplex PCR assay. RNA was extracted from all samples and reverse transcribed into cDNA, which served as template for TCR sequencing. First-strand cDNA was synthesized with SuperScript III using a 2:1 mix of oligo-dT and random hexamers. A synthetic immune receptor repertoire was used to measure amplification bias, and any remaining bias was corrected computationally. Per the original workflow: Raw reads were preprocessed to remove errors, and CDR3 was defined according to IMGT conventions as the region from the conserved cysteine to phenylalanine. Clonality was calculated as 1 minus Shannon entropy normalized by log2 of the number of productive unique TCRs. CD4 or CD8 identity of scalp clones was inferred by cross-referencing scalp TCRbeta sequences with sorted blood CD4 and CD8 repertoires. TCRdb mirrors the immuneACCESS table, restricted to in-frame sequences. Some clones are absent from its copies; in checked studies, under half trace to an unresolved V gene, and the reason for the others is unknown. That table is the source of V, J and clone size, and D and trimming were worked out from the DNA. This sample comprises under 150,000 clones, around 54% of them detected only once. Of the sample, roughly 3.5% falls within the top ten clones.

Read against the paper, the sample's time point label means: 20 to 30 weeks on oral tofacitinib. This specimen's treatment or condition label, per the study, means: oral pan-JAK inhibitor, 5-10 mg twice daily. Peripheral blood and lesional scalp punch biopsies were obtained from patients with alopecia areata. PBMCs were isolated by density centrifugation and stained for CD3, CD4 and CD8, after which CD4+ and CD8+ T cells were sorted on a FACSAria. Looking up the germline V gene yields CDR1 SGHTA and CDR2 FQGTGA. Inclusive of the bounding cysteine and phenylalanine, the CDR3 is 15 residues long. Of the read, only the CDR3 DNA is kept; its 45 bases are in frame from base 1. Trimming takes 0 bases from V and 11 bases from J, and the germline ends sit 14 bases apart.

The receptor was derived from a human donor with alopecia areata. The input for sequencing was CD4+ T cells sorted from blood, taken at week 24, from a patient treated with tofacitinib. Here the chain combines TRBV7-3 and TRBJ1-6; the D segment could be TRBD1, given 5 matching bases. The DNA sequence is given as TGTGCCAGCAGCTTAACGACCGTGGGAGGGGCACCCCTCCACTTT. The resulting protein is CASSLTTVGGAPLHF.